This TCR beta chain came from a study of shared clonotypes between healthy human individuals. Study overall: Each donor's CD8 memory used one plate, CD8 naive two, each CD4 subset three. General study points: Memory subsets generally showed smaller estimated richness than naive subsets did.

Note on this clone: Its antigen is as yet unknown.

TCRdb keeps only in-frame clones here, not all; method: immunoSEQ multiplex PCR. Among under 2.5 million clones listed, around 90% were seen once. The CDR3 contains 15 residues. CDR1 is SEHNR and CDR2 is FQNEAQ in the germline V gene (reference sequence). Trimming removed 7 bases at V and 1 base at J, with 17 bases between. The TCR originated in a young man in good health. Some clones in this sample may be carry-over from other donors' samples. The chain joins TRBV7-9 to TRBJ2-7; possibly TRBD1 for D (5 bases). Sample: naive CD4+ T cells from PBMCs. Regarding subset: CD45RA+ positively selected. The CDR3 loop reads CASTPRGRVSYEQYF. The CDR3 DNA reads as TGTGCCAGCACCCCCCGTGGCAGGGTGTCCTACGAGCAGTACTTC.